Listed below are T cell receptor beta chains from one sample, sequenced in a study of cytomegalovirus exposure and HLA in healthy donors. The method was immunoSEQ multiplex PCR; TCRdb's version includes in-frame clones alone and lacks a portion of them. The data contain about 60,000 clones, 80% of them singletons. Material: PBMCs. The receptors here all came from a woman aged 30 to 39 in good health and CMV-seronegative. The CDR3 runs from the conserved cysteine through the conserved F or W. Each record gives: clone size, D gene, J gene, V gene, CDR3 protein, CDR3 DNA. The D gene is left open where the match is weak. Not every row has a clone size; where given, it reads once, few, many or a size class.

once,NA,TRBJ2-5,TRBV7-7,CASSSGHLQETQYF,TGTGCTAGCAGCTCGGGACACCTTCAAGAGACCCAGTACTTC
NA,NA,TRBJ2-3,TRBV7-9,CASSPGSTDTQYF,TGTGCCAGCAGCCCGGGATCCACAGATACGCAGTATTTT
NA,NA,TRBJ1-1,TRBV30,CAWSVLGGGTEAFF,TGTGCCTGGAGTGTACTCGGGGGAGGCACTGAAGCTTTCTTT
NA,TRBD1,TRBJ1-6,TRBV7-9,CASSPSAGTVNSPLHF,TGTGCCAGCAGCCCCTCCGCGGGGACAGTTAATTCACCCCTCCACTTT
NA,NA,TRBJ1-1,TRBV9,CASSVDAVPKTEAFF,TGTGCCAGCAGCGTAGATGCAGTTCCAAAGACTGAAGCTTTCTTT
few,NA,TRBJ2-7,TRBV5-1,CASSPRVLGDEQYF,TGCGCCAGCAGCCCCCGGGTCCTCGGGGACGAGCAGTACTTC
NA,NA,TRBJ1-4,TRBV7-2,CASSLVAGEKLFF,TGTGCCAGCAGCTTAGTGGCGGGTGAAAAACTGTTTTTT
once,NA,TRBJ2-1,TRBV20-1,CSARGRTRGFF,TGCAGTGCTAGGGGCAGGACCAGGGGGTTCTTC
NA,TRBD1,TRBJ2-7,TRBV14,CASSSIPGQGSYEQYF,TGTGCCAGCAGTTCCATACCGGGACAGGGCTCCTACGAGCAGTACTTC
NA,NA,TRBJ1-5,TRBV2,CASSHPRGTVNQPQHF,TGTGCCAGCAGCCATCCCAGGGGAACAGTCAATCAGCCCCAGCATTTT
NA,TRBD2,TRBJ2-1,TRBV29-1,CSAGTSWYEQFF,TGCAGCGCCGGGACTAGCTGGTATGAGCAGTTCTTC
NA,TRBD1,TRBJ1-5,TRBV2,CASSKQGPVQPQHF,TGTGCCAGCAGCAAACAGGGGCCCGTTCAGCCCCAGCATTTT
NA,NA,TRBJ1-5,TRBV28,CASNDLVTQHF,TGTGCCAGCAATGATCTAGTTACCCAGCATTTT
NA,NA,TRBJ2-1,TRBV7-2,CASSYGGPEQFF,TGTGCCAGCAGCTACGGAGGGCCTGAGCAGTTCTTC
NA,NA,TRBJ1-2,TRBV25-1,CASSESTGYGYTF,TGTGCCAGCAGTGAGTCGACAGGCTATGGCTACACCTTC
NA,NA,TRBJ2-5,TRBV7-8,CASSRFMIGRQETQYF,TGTGCCAGCAGCAGGTTTATGATTGGGCGCCAAGAGACCCAGTACTTC
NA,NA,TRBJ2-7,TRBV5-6,CASSLTGYEQYF,TGTGCCAGCAGCTTGACGGGGTACGAGCAGTACTTC
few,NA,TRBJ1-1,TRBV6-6,CASSYSNTGMNTEAFF,TGTGCCAGCAGTTACTCGAATACGGGAATGAACACTGAAGCTTTCTTT
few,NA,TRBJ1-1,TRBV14,CASSPRTGDTEAFF,TGTGCCAGCAGCCCCCGGACGGGGGACACTGAAGCTTTCTTT
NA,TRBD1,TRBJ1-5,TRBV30,CAWSPRTGRGSNQPQHF,TGTGCCTGGAGTCCCCGGACAGGGCGGGGTAGCAATCAGCCCCAGCATTTT